Shown below are 5 T cell receptor beta chains from a single sample sequenced in a study of T-cell reconstitution after alpha-beta-depleted transplantation in children. Preparation of the TCRbeta library used unique molecular identifiers. TCRdb re-called the PCR reads through MiXCR, storing one row per CDR3 protein. The sample lists 500,000 to 750,000 distinct CDR3 sequences, roughly 13% seen once, with about 2.2% in the top ten. Sequences were derived from PBMCs, mostly from graft donor cells, sampled 360 days after TCRalphabeta/CD19-depleted stem cell transplant. These receptors all stem from a male patient aged 10-17 years who had a stem cell transplant for acute myeloid leukemia, so the T cells may come from the graft donor.

The chain recombines TRBV7-8 with TRBJ2-1, with 9 bases fitting TRBD2. Trimming at V came to 3 bases and at J to 5 bases, leaving 11 bases not matched to a gene. Per the germline V gene, CDR1 is SGHVS and CDR2 is FQNEAQ. The CDR3 consists of 17 residues. CDR3 nucleotide sequence: TGTGCCAGCAGCTTTTGGGGTGTAGCGGGGGTACACAATGAGCAGTTCTTC. Its translation: CASSFWGVAGVHNEQFF.

This clonotype appeared a few times. This chain uses TRBV6-5 with TRBJ2-1; D is unresolved. V dropped 0 bases and J dropped 5 bases, with 8 bases sitting between them. This CDR3 has 14 amino acids. Per germline, CDR1 MNHEY and CDR2 SVGAGI. CDR3 protein: CASSYSSLDNEQFF. The CDR3 DNA reads TGTGCCAGCAGTTACTCGAGCCTGGACAATGAGCAGTTCTTC.

The J gene is TRBJ1-1, the V gene TRBV5-5, with D unresolved. Germline V gives CDR1 SGHKS, CDR2 YYEKEE (reference sequence). The CDR3 sequence is 14 residues long. Deletions cut 3 bases from V and 5 bases from J, with 14 bases between. CDR3 sequence: CASSSIPDRTEAFF. The CDR3 coding sequence is TGTGCCAGCAGCTCTATACCCGATCGTACTGAAGCTTTCTTT.

This chain uses TRBV7-2 with TRBJ2-6; D gene uncertain. V was cut by 5 bases and J by 2 bases, with 10 bases left in between. CDR3 length: 15 amino acids. The germline gives CDR1 SGHTA, CDR2 FQGNSA. The CDR3 DNA is TGTGCCAGCAGCCCCAGACACCCTGGGGCCAACGTCCTGACTTTC. Translation: CASSPRHPGANVLTF.

The table lists this clonotype with many counts. The gene calls are TRBV6-5 and TRBJ2-7, with 7 positions matching TRBD1. J was trimmed by 2 bases and V by 5 bases; bases with no gene match: 3. Per germline, CDR1 MNHEY and CDR2 SVGAGI. CDR3 length equals 13 residues. In nucleotides, the CDR3 is TGTGCCAGCAGTCACGGACAGGCCTACGAGCAGTACTTC. It specifies CASSHGQAYEQYF.